Each of the 31 T cell receptor beta chains below was sequenced from the same sample in a study of cytomegalovirus exposure and HLA in healthy donors. 60 Vbeta and 13 Jbeta primers were used in PCR. The assay was immunoSEQ multiplex PCR, and TCRdb's table has in-frame clones only and misses some. The data hold 90,000 to 120,000 clones, with over 75% observed a single time. The sequencing sample was made of PBMCs. These receptors came from a young woman in good health and CMV-seropositive.

The rearrangement uses TRBV9 and TRBJ2-5; D possibly corresponds to TRBD2 (5 bases). V was cut by 1 base and J by 5 bases, with 12 bases left in between. The CDR3 is made up of 14 amino acids. CDR1 SGDLS and CDR2 YYNGEE come from the germline V gene. Written as DNA, the CDR3 is TGTGCCAGCAGCGTAAGCGGAGTCTGGGAGACCCAGTACTTC. This codes for CASSVSGVWETQYF.

This chain links TRBV6-4 with TRBJ2-3, with 8 bases identical to TRBD2. Germline CDR1 reads MRHNA; CDR2 reads SNTAGT. Unmatched junction bases numbered 7, after V lost 6 bases and J lost 5 bases. This CDR3 has 14 residues. In DNA, the CDR3 is TGTGCCAGCAGAGCGGGAGAGGGAGGAGATACGCAGTATTTT. Amino acids: CASRAGEGGDTQYF.

The rearrangement links TRBV30 to TRBJ2-1; 7 positions agree with TRBD2. Losses at the gene ends were 0 bases for V and 8 bases for J; bases not matched to a gene: 7. The CDR3 extends over 14 amino acids. The germline V gene encodes CDR1 GTSNPN and CDR2 SVGIG (reference sequence). Here the CDR3 reads CAWSVGRASYEQFF. CDR3 coding DNA: TGTGCCTGGAGTGTAGGGAGGGCCAGTTATGAGCAGTTCTTC.

The sample holds one count of this clone. The rearrangement joins TRBV15 to TRBJ2-7, with D perhaps TRBD2 (5 bases). The CDR3 extends over 14 amino acids. In germline, CDR1 is LNHNV, CDR2 YYDKDF (reference sequence). The V end lost 0 bases, the J end lost 9 bases, and 15 bases lay between the germline ends. Written as DNA, the CDR3 is TGTGCCACCAGCAGAGATCGTGAGGGAGCCGCGCAGTACTTC. Translated, it gives CATSRDREGAAQYF. Variable domain in full (rest from reference TRBV15 and TRBJ2-7): DAMVIQNPRYQVTQFGKPVTLSCSQTLNHNVMYWYQQKSSQAPKLLFHYYDKDFNNEADTPDNFQSRRPNTSFCFLDIRSPGLGDTAMYLCATSRDREGAAQYFGPGTRLTVT.

This chain joins TRBV11-2 and TRBJ2-7; 10 nucleotides agree with TRBD2. Per germline, CDR1 SGHAT and CDR2 FQNNGV. This CDR3 is built from 15 residues. V dropped 5 bases and J dropped 4; count of bases not matched to a gene: 8. The CDR3 reads CASSVGLAGAYEQYF. CDR3 sequence (DNA): TGTGCCAGCAGCGTCGGTCTAGCGGGAGCGTACGAGCAGTACTTC.

This chain joins TRBV29-1 and TRBJ2-4; weak D call: TRBD2 (5 bases). Trimming took 6 bases from V and 0 from J, leaving 21 bases between them. Per germline, CDR1 SQVTM and CDR2 ANQGSEA. This CDR3 is built from 17 residues. CDR3 sequence (DNA): TGCAGCGTGTTTAGGCCACTAGAAAAAGAAGCCAAAAACATTCAGTACTTC. Encoded protein: CSVFRPLEKEAKNIQYF.

This clone appeared once. This chain links TRBV7-3 with TRBJ1-1; no reliable D call. The V gene's germline CDR1 is SGHTA and CDR2 FQGTGA. CDR3 length: 13 amino acids. V was pared by 5 bases and J by 1 base, with 8 bases between. CDR3 DNA sequence: TGTGCCAGCAGCATCGTAGAGAACACTGAAGCTTTCTTT. This codes for CASSIVENTEAFF.

The chain uses TRBV5-8 and TRBJ2-3; tentative D call: TRBD2 (6 bases). V was trimmed by 4 bases and J by 6 bases, leaving 9 bases between them. CDR1 is SGHTS, CDR2 YDEGEE, per germline. The CDR3 is 12 amino acids. CDR3 residues: CASSPRGDTQYF. The DNA for the CDR3 is TGTGCCAGCAGCCCCCGGGGGGATACGCAGTATTTT.

V gene TRBV12-5 combines with J gene TRBJ2-5; D may be TRBD2 (6 bases). This CDR3 spans 15 amino acids. The germline V and J ends were trimmed by 1 base and 5 bases, with 14 bases remaining between them. Germline lookup yields CDR1 LGHNT and CDR2 FRNRAP. CDR3 sequence: CASGLGAAGSETQYF. The CDR3 DNA is TGTGCTAGTGGTTTGGGGGCTGCGGGGTCGGAGACCCAGTACTTC.

As to this clone: At one of its ends the junction is not consistent with the germline gene, which may arise from a read error. The V and J genes are TRBV30 and TRBJ2-1; 9 bases align to TRBD2. This CDR3 contains 15 residues. Germline CDR1 is GTSNPN and CDR2 is SVGIG (reference sequence). CDR3: CACWVGPSGNRPAVF. CDR3 coding DNA: TGTGCCTGCTGGGTGGGGCCTAGCGGGAATCGGCCCGCGGTCTTC.

This chain connects TRBV9 to TRBJ2-5; D is perhaps TRBD2 (6 bases). The germline V gene encodes CDR1 SGDLS and CDR2 YYNGEE. V was trimmed by 0 bases and J by 4 bases, leaving 16 bases between them. CDR3 size: 16 residues. The CDR3 DNA sequence: TGTGCCAGCAGCGTAGAGGTAGTAGCGGACTCAGAGACCCAGTACTTC. This codes for CASSVEVVADSETQYF.

The V and J genes are TRBV29-1 and TRBJ1-3, with 7 nucleotides matching TRBD1. The length of the CDR3 is 13 residues. The V segment lost 6 bases and the J segment 0 bases; nucleotides outside the gene matches: 2. Germline CDR1 and CDR2: SQVTM and ANQGSEA. The CDR3 is CSVGTVSGNTIYF. CDR3 bases: TGCAGCGTAGGGACAGTCTCTGGAAACACCATATATTTT.

V usage is TRBV5-1 and J usage is TRBJ2-7, with 10 nucleotides matching TRBD1. This CDR3 contains 15 residues. J was trimmed by 4 bases and V by 5 bases; bases with no gene match: 9. Germline-derived CDR1 and CDR2 are SGHRS and YFSETQ. CDR3 sequence: CASRAGTGVGYEQYF. For the CDR3, the DNA is TGCGCCAGCAGGGCCGGGACAGGGGTGGGATACGAGCAGTACTTC.

This sequence joins TRBV29-1 and TRBJ2-1; 9 bases map to TRBD1. The V gene's germline CDR1 is SQVTM and CDR2 ANQGSEA. This CDR3 region has 14 residues. V was pared by 4 bases and J by 3 bases, with 4 bases of the junction left unmatched. In DNA, the CDR3 is TGCAGCGTTGTAAGGACAGGGGTCTACAATGAGCAGTTCTTC. It codes for CSVVRTGVYNEQFF.

This chain joins TRBV5-1 and TRBJ2-7; TRBD2 matches 9 bases. This CDR3 has 14 residues. Germline CDR1 and CDR2: SGHRS and YFSETQ. J was trimmed by 9 bases and V by 4 bases; bases with no gene match: 11. The CDR3 sequence is CASSLRPSGELQYF. The DNA for the CDR3 is TGCGCCAGCAGCCTGCGCCCTAGCGGGGAACTGCAGTACTTC. Variable domain in full (rest from reference TRBV5-1 and TRBJ2-7): KAGVTQTPRYLIKTRGQQVTLSCSPISGHRSVSWYQQTPGQGLQFLFEYFSETQRNKGNFPGRFSGRQFSNSRSEMNVSTLELGDSALYLCASSLRPSGELQYFGPGTRLTVT.

The CDR3 region has the DNA TGTGCCAGCAACCTCCGACGACAGGGAAATCAGCCCCAGCATTTT. It specifies CASNLRRQGNQPQHF. This rearrangement joins TRBV28 to TRBJ1-5, with 7 bases aligning to TRBD1. Losses at the gene ends were 7 bases for V and 4 bases for J; bases not matched to a gene: 10. In germline, CDR1 is MDHEN, CDR2 SYDVKM. CDR3 size: 15 residues.

This chain links TRBV7-9 with TRBJ1-2, with 9 positions matching TRBD1. The CDR3 length is 15 residues. Trimming at V came to 1 base and at J to 8 bases, leaving 8 bases not matched to a gene. Germline-derived CDR1 and CDR2 are SEHNR and FQNEAQ (reference sequence). The CDR3: CASSLEMDRGGGYTF. The CDR3 DNA reads TGTGCCAGCAGCTTAGAAATGGACAGGGGAGGCGGCTACACCTTC.

This chain connects TRBV5-1 to TRBJ2-2; TRBD2 is a possible D gene (5 bases). V was clipped by 1 base and J by 6 bases, with 7 bases between them. The CDR3 is 13 residues long. Germline lookup yields CDR1 SGHRS and CDR2 YFSETQ. The CDR3: CASSLFGAGELFF. Here the CDR3 DNA reads TGCGCCAGCAGCTTGTTCGGGGCCGGGGAGCTGTTTTTT.

The J gene is TRBJ1-5, the V gene TRBV19; D uncertain. Trimming removed 4 bases at V and 0 bases at J, with 16 bases between. CDR3 length: 17 amino acids. CDR1 and CDR2 (germline): LNHDA, SQIVND (reference sequence). CDR3 nucleotide sequence: TGTGCCAGTAGTACATCGAGACAAATCTATAGCAATCAGCCCCAGCATTTT. Translating it yields CASSTSRQIYSNQPQHF.

This chain uses TRBV18 with TRBJ2-3; D is unresolved. The V gene lost 1 base and the J gene lost 1 base, with 9 bases spanning the gap. CDR3 length: 15 residues. CDR1 is KGHSH, CDR2 LQKENI, per germline. Here the CDR3 reads CASSPRAQGTDTQYF. Written as DNA, the CDR3 is TGTGCCAGCTCACCACGCGCCCAGGGCACAGATACGCAGTATTTT.

This rearrangement joins TRBV6-5 to TRBJ1-2, with a possible D match to TRBD1 (6 bases). The germline V gene encodes CDR1 MNHEY and CDR2 SVGAGI. V was clipped by 6 bases and J by 3 bases, with 14 bases between them. This CDR3 region has 14 residues. CDR3 protein: CASSLTGTHYGYTF. The CDR3 bases are TGTGCCAGCAGCTTAACCGGGACACACTATGGCTACACCTTC.

As for this clone: Other DNA sequences in the sample encode the same CDR3. This chain uses TRBV30 with TRBJ2-7, with D possibly being TRBD1 (6 bases). In germline, CDR1 is GTSNPN, CDR2 SVGIG (reference sequence). This CDR3 has 11 residues. The V end was cut by 0 bases, the J end by 6 bases, with 6 bases between. The CDR3 nucleotides are TGTGCCTGGAGTGTAGGGGGCGAGCAGTACTTC. It specifies CAWSVGGEQYF.

V and J are TRBV11-2 and TRBJ2-2; 7 nucleotides match TRBD2. After removal of 1 base from V and 4 bases from J, the junction contained 3 bases not matched to a gene. The CDR3 has 15 residues. CDR1 is SGHAT, CDR2 FQNNGV, per germline. CDR3 DNA sequence: TGTGCCAGCAGCTTAGCCGGGAGGACCACCGGGGAGCTGTTTTTT. Its translation: CASSLAGRTTGELFF.

This rearrangement joins TRBV7-6 to TRBJ2-1, with 9 bases aligning to TRBD1. The CDR3 is made up of 19 amino acids. Trimming removed 1 base from V and 3 bases from J; junction bases left unmatched: 13. Germline V lookup: CDR1 SGHVS, CDR2 FNYEAQ. CDR3 in DNA: TGTGCCAGCAGCTTAGAAACACCGACCGGGACAGGGAACTACAATGAGCAGTTCTTC. It codes for CASSLETPTGTGNYNEQFF.

The chain carries TRBV6-4 and TRBJ2-2, with TRBD2 identical over 7 bases. Germline CDR1 MRHNA, CDR2 SNTAGT. The CDR3 totals 16 residues. J lost 0 bases, V lost 3 bases, and 4 bases had no gene match. This CDR3 is CASSEGGETNTGELFF. CDR3 bases: TGTGCCAGCAGTGAGGGAGGGGAGACGAACACCGGGGAGCTGTTTTTT.

The rearrangement uses TRBV5-4 and TRBJ2-1; weak D call: TRBD1 (6 bases). The germline V and J ends were trimmed by 4 bases and 9 bases, with 11 bases remaining between them. The CDR3 runs 12 residues. The V gene's germline CDR1 is SGHNT and CDR2 YYREEE (reference sequence). The CDR3 nucleotides read TGTGCCAGCAGCGAGGACAGTCCTGAGCAGTTCTTC. The encoded protein is CASSEDSPEQFF.

The chain carries TRBV19 and TRBJ2-2; 7 positions agree with TRBD1. The germline gives CDR1 LNHDA, CDR2 SQIVND (reference sequence). This CDR3 has 16 amino acids. The J segment lost 2 bases and the V segment lost 5 bases, leaving 8 bases of the junction unmatched. This chain's CDR3 is CASSRRDRRNTGELFF. The CDR3 DNA is TGTGCCAGTAGTCGCCGGGACAGACGTAACACCGGGGAGCTGTTTTTT.

CDR3 bases: TGCGCCAGCAGCTTGGTCGCGGGACTGAACACTGAAGCTTTCTTT. Translation: CASSLVAGLNTEAFF. The chain couples TRBV5-1 to TRBJ1-1; a weak D match, TRBD1 (5 bases). Trimming stripped 0 bases from V and 0 bases from J, with 9 bases between. The V gene's germline CDR1 is SGHRS and CDR2 YFSETQ. The CDR3 contains 15 residues.

The chain couples TRBV6-5 to TRBJ1-4; D is ambiguous. Germline V gene sequence: CDR1 MNHEY, CDR2 SVGAGI. The CDR3 runs 13 residues. Trimming removed 1 base from V and 7 bases from J, with 7 bases in between. Here the CDR3 DNA reads TGTGCCAGCAGTTACTTCCAGGCTGAAAAACTGTTTTTT. Translating gives CASSYFQAEKLFF.

This chain connects TRBV7-9 to TRBJ1-2, with D maybe TRBD1 (5 bases). Trimming left V 4 bases short and J 5 bases short, with 17 bases between. This CDR3 spans 15 amino acids. Germline CDR1 reads SEHNR; CDR2 reads FQNEAQ (reference sequence). The CDR3: CASSSRWGVGYGYTF. DNA for the CDR3: TGTGCCAGCAGCTCCCGTTGGGGGGTCGGGTATGGCTACACCTTC.

There are a few counts of this clone. The rearrangement uses TRBV12-5 and TRBJ2-1; D is perhaps TRBD1 (6 bases). V lost 5 bases and J lost 6, with 29 bases in between. CDR3 length equals 19 residues. Germline V gives CDR1 LGHNT, CDR2 FRNRAP. Written as DNA, the CDR3 is TGTGCTAGTGGTCCCCCTTCCCCCCCTGCCACAGGGTACGTCAATGAGCAGTTCTTC. It is translated as CASGPPSPPATGYVNEQFF. Full variable domain (remainder filled in from reference TRBV12-5 and TRBJ2-1): DARVTQTPRHKVTEMGQEVTMRCQPILGHNTVFWYRQTMMQGLELLAYFRNRAPLDDSGMPKDRFSAEMPDATLATLKIQPSEPRDSAVYFCASGPPSPPATGYVNEQFFGPGTRLTVL.